Listed below are T cell receptor beta chains from one sample, sequenced in a study of Ad26.COV2.S vaccination and SARS-CoV-2 variants. TCRdb keeps only in-frame clones here, not all; method: immunoSEQ multiplex PCR. The sample holds about 440,000 clones; roughly 88% are singletons and the top ten take about 4.1%. The starting material was peripheral blood, obtained in a trial of Ad26.COV2.S vaccine versus placebo. These receptors originate from a person between 18 and 60 years old who received the Ad26.COV2.S COVID-19 vaccine or a placebo. CDR3s include the opening cysteine and the closing phenylalanine or tryptophan. Each record gives: V gene, D gene, clone size, CDR3 length, J gene, CDR3 DNA, CDR3 protein. D genes are given only for firm matches. The size of a clone is reported for some rows only, either as once, few or many, or as a class for expanded clones.

V gene: TRBV28
D gene: -
clone size: -
CDR3 length: 14
J gene: TRBJ2-2
CDR3 DNA: TGTGCCAGCAGTTTAAGGTTTTACACCGGGGAGCTGTTTTTT
CDR3 protein: CASSLRFYTGELFF

V gene: TRBV24-1
D gene: TRBD1
clone size: -
CDR3 length: 16
J gene: TRBJ2-5
CDR3 DNA: TGTGCCACCAGTGATATAGGACAGGGCACCAAAGAGACCCAGTACTTC
CDR3 protein: CATSDIGQGTKETQYF

V gene: TRBV28
D gene: TRBD2
clone size: -
CDR3 length: 14
J gene: TRBJ2-1
CDR3 DNA: TGTGCCAGCAGTTACCTAGCGGGAGTACATGAGCAGTTCTTC
CDR3 protein: CASSYLAGVHEQFF

V gene: TRBV28
D gene: -
clone size: -
CDR3 length: 16
J gene: TRBJ2-4
CDR3 DNA: TGTGCCAGCAGTCCGGCGCAGGGCGGAGGCAAAAACATTCAGTACTTC
CDR3 protein: CASSPAQGGGKNIQYF

V gene: TRBV5-4
D gene: -
clone size: -
CDR3 length: 16
J gene: TRBJ1-4
CDR3 DNA: TGTGCCAGCAGCTTGGCCGGGTCAGCGACTAATGAAAAACTGTTTTTT
CDR3 protein: CASSLAGSATNEKLFF

V gene: TRBV20-1
D gene: -
clone size: -
CDR3 length: 11
J gene: TRBJ1-1
CDR3 DNA: TGCAGTGCTCAGTGGGGTGGTGCGGCTTTCTTT
CDR3 protein: CSAQWGGAAFF

V gene: TRBV4-1
D gene: TRBD1
clone size: -
CDR3 length: 14
J gene: TRBJ2-5
CDR3 DNA: TGCGCCAGCAGCTACCGACAGGGGCTGGAGACCCAGTACTTC
CDR3 protein: CASSYRQGLETQYF

V gene: TRBV27
D gene: -
clone size: -
CDR3 length: 16
J gene: TRBJ2-1
CDR3 DNA: TGTGCCAGCAGTCTGGTGGGGGCCTTTATCTCCAATGAGCAGTTCTTC
CDR3 protein: CASSLVGAFISNEQFF

V gene: TRBV28
D gene: TRBD1
clone size: -
CDR3 length: 12
J gene: TRBJ2-7
CDR3 DNA: TGTGCCAGCAGTTCGGGACAGCGCGAGCAGTACTTC
CDR3 protein: CASSSGQREQYF

V gene: TRBV2
D gene: -
clone size: -
CDR3 length: 17
J gene: TRBJ2-6
CDR3 DNA: TGTGCCAGCAGTGAATGGGGGGATCACTCTGGGGCCAACGTCCTGACTTTC
CDR3 protein: CASSEWGDHSGANVLTF

V gene: TRBV6-5
D gene: -
clone size: -
CDR3 length: 13
J gene: TRBJ1-2
CDR3 DNA: TGTGCCAGCAGGCGGGATTCCGAGGGCGGCTACACCTTC
CDR3 protein: CASRRDSEGGYTF

V gene: TRBV27
D gene: -
clone size: -
CDR3 length: 15
J gene: TRBJ1-2
CDR3 DNA: TGTGCCAGCAGTTTATCGTCGCAGGGGCGGTATGGCTACACCTTC
CDR3 protein: CASSLSSQGRYGYTF

V gene: TRBV12-5
D gene: TRBD2
clone size: -
CDR3 length: 15
J gene: TRBJ2-1
CDR3 DNA: TGTGCTAGTGGTTTGGGTAGCGGGGCAAACAATGAGCAGTTCTTC
CDR3 protein: CASGLGSGANNEQFF

V gene: TRBV28
D gene: TRBD2
clone size: -
CDR3 length: 16
J gene: TRBJ2-3
CDR3 DNA: TGTGCCAGCAGTCTGGGGGCTAGCGGGAGAATGGATACGCAGTATTTT
CDR3 protein: CASSLGASGRMDTQYF

V gene: TRBV1
D gene: -
clone size: -
CDR3 length: 16
J gene: TRBJ2-7
CDR3 DNA: TGCACCAGCAGACTGGGTAGCCCACCCGAATTCTACGAGCAGTACTTC
CDR3 protein: CTSRLGSPPEFYEQYF

V gene: TRBV5-4
D gene: TRBD1
clone size: -
CDR3 length: 13
J gene: TRBJ2-7
CDR3 DNA: TGTGCCAGCAGTCGGGACAGCACCTACGAGCAGTACTTC
CDR3 protein: CASSRDSTYEQYF

V gene: TRBV7-9
D gene: -
clone size: -
CDR3 length: 14
J gene: TRBJ2-5
CDR3 DNA: TGTGCCAGCAGCTTATTCGGGAAACAAGAGACCCAGTACTTC
CDR3 protein: CASSLFGKQETQYF

V gene: TRBV19
D gene: TRBD1
clone size: -
CDR3 length: 16
J gene: TRBJ1-5
CDR3 DNA: TGTGCCAGTAGTATCGCCCGGGGACAGGGCTCGGGGCCCCAGCATTTT
CDR3 protein: CASSIARGQGSGPQHF

V gene: TRBV21-1
D gene: -
clone size: -
CDR3 length: 19
J gene: TRBJ2-5
CDR3 DNA: TGTGCCAGCAGCAAAGCCGGGCCAGGGGAACCGCCCCCACAAGAGACCCAGTACTTC
CDR3 protein: CASSKAGPGEPPPQETQYF

V gene: TRBV9
D gene: TRBD1
clone size: -
CDR3 length: 19
J gene: TRBJ2-4
CDR3 DNA: TGTGCCAGCAGCGGACAGGGGGCGGCGGGGGAGCTGACCAAAAACATTCAGTACTTC
CDR3 protein: CASSGQGAAGELTKNIQYF

V gene: TRBV11-2
D gene: -
clone size: -
CDR3 length: 12
J gene: TRBJ2-7
CDR3 DNA: TGTGCCAGCAGTTCAGGAGGGTACGAGCAGTACTTC
CDR3 protein: CASSSGGYEQYF

V gene: TRBV2
D gene: -
clone size: -
CDR3 length: 17
J gene: TRBJ1-6
CDR3 DNA: TGTGCCAGCAGTGAACGGAGCCTGAGCTCCTATAATTCACCCCTCCACTTT
CDR3 protein: CASSERSLSSYNSPLHF

V gene: TRBV15
D gene: -
clone size: -
CDR3 length: 16
J gene: TRBJ1-5
CDR3 DNA: TGTGCCACCAGCAGAGATGGGCAGGGGCGCTTTCAGCCCCAGCATTTT
CDR3 protein: CATSRDGQGRFQPQHF

V gene: TRBV5-4
D gene: TRBD1
clone size: -
CDR3 length: 17
J gene: TRBJ1-4
CDR3 DNA: TGTGCCAGCAGCTTGGACTCTCCCGGGACAGGGGATGAAAAACTGTTTTTT
CDR3 protein: CASSLDSPGTGDEKLFF

V gene: TRBV20-1
D gene: -
clone size: -
CDR3 length: 12
J gene: TRBJ2-6
CDR3 DNA: TGCAGTGCTAGTTCGGGGGTTGGCGTCCTGACTTTC
CDR3 protein: CSASSGVGVLTF

V gene: TRBV27
D gene: -
clone size: -
CDR3 length: 16
J gene: TRBJ1-4
CDR3 DNA: TGTGCCAGCAGTTTAGAGGGAGCTACAACTAATGAAAAACTGTTTTTT
CDR3 protein: CASSLEGATTNEKLFF

V gene: TRBV19
D gene: -
clone size: -
CDR3 length: 14
J gene: TRBJ1-3
CDR3 DNA: TGTGCCAGTATCTCTAGGGCCTCTGGAAACACCATATATTTT
CDR3 protein: CASISRASGNTIYF

V gene: TRBV7-2
D gene: TRBD1
clone size: -
CDR3 length: 16
J gene: TRBJ2-1
CDR3 DNA: TGTGCCAGCAGTATTCTCGGGACAGGGGGCTACAATGAGCAGTTCTTC
CDR3 protein: CASSILGTGGYNEQFF

V gene: TRBV19
D gene: -
clone size: -
CDR3 length: 13
J gene: TRBJ2-7
CDR3 DNA: TGTGCCAGTAGTGTGGGGGAGCCTCGCGAGCAGTACTTC
CDR3 protein: CASSVGEPREQYF

V gene: TRBV7-2
D gene: -
clone size: -
CDR3 length: 13
J gene: TRBJ1-2
CDR3 DNA: TGTGCCAGCAGCTTTCGGGGGGTTGCTGGCTACACCTTC
CDR3 protein: CASSFRGVAGYTF

V gene: TRBV21-1
D gene: -
clone size: -
CDR3 length: 14
J gene: TRBJ1-2
CDR3 DNA: TGTGCCAGCAGCAAAACCGGAACGATGGATGGCTACACCTTC
CDR3 protein: CASSKTGTMDGYTF

V gene: TRBV18
D gene: -
clone size: once
CDR3 length: 16
J gene: TRBJ2-7
CDR3 DNA: TGTGCCAGCTCACCCCGACCCTGGGGGAGTAACGACGAGCAGTACTTC
CDR3 protein: CASSPRPWGSNDEQYF

V gene: TRBV24-1
D gene: TRBD2
clone size: -
CDR3 length: 15
J gene: TRBJ2-3
CDR3 DNA: TGTGCCACCAGTGGCGCGGGAGGGCGTGGGGATACGCAGTATTTT
CDR3 protein: CATSGAGGRGDTQYF

V gene: TRBV27
D gene: -
clone size: -
CDR3 length: 16
J gene: TRBJ1-6
CDR3 DNA: TGTGCCAGCAGTTTTGGTCAGGAAAACCTCTGGTCACCCCTCCACTTT
CDR3 protein: CASSFGQENLWSPLHF

V gene: TRBV25-1
D gene: -
clone size: -
CDR3 length: 15
J gene: TRBJ1-3
CDR3 DNA: TGTGCCAGCAGGCCGACAGGCTCAGTTCCTGACACCATATATTTT
CDR3 protein: CASRPTGSVPDTIYF

V gene: TRBV7-9
D gene: -
clone size: -
CDR3 length: 13
J gene: TRBJ1-5
CDR3 DNA: TGTGCCAGCAGCTTACTGACCGGGCAGCCCCAGCATTTT
CDR3 protein: CASSLLTGQPQHF

V gene: TRBV6-6
D gene: -
clone size: -
CDR3 length: 11
J gene: TRBJ2-3
CDR3 DNA: TGTGCCAGCAGTTGGGCAGATACGCAGTATTTT
CDR3 protein: CASSWADTQYF

V gene: TRBV28
D gene: -
clone size: -
CDR3 length: 16
J gene: TRBJ2-2
CDR3 DNA: TGTGCCAGCAGTTCGCTCGCGGCCCCAAACACCGGGGAGCTGTTTTTT
CDR3 protein: CASSSLAAPNTGELFF

V gene: TRBV11-2
D gene: -
clone size: -
CDR3 length: 14
J gene: TRBJ1-3
CDR3 DNA: TGTGCCAGCAGCCAAGACAGGTTTATGAACACCATATATTTT
CDR3 protein: CASSQDRFMNTIYF

V gene: TRBV7-2
D gene: TRBD1
clone size: few
CDR3 length: 15
J gene: TRBJ1-2
CDR3 DNA: TGTGCCAGCAGCTTAGCGATACAGGGGAACTATGGCTACACCTTC
CDR3 protein: CASSLAIQGNYGYTF

V gene: TRBV20-1
D gene: -
clone size: once
CDR3 length: 9
J gene: TRBJ1-2
CDR3 DNA: TGCGGGGGCAGGGACGGCTACACCTTC
CDR3 protein: CGGRDGYTF

V gene: TRBV15
D gene: -
clone size: -
CDR3 length: 14
J gene: TRBJ2-1
CDR3 DNA: TGTGCCACCAGCAGATCGGGACTCCCCAGAGAGCAGTTCTTC
CDR3 protein: CATSRSGLPREQFF

V gene: TRBV5-4
D gene: TRBD1
clone size: -
CDR3 length: 16
J gene: TRBJ2-3
CDR3 DNA: TGTGCCAGCAGCTTCCCGGGACAGGATCTTAAAGATACGCAGTATTTT
CDR3 protein: CASSFPGQDLKDTQYF

V gene: TRBV12-5
D gene: TRBD1
clone size: -
CDR3 length: 22
J gene: TRBJ2-7
CDR3 DNA: TGTGCTAGTGGTTTGGATGAAATCTATACCGGGACAGATACCCAAACCTTCTACGAGCAGTACTTC
CDR3 protein: CASGLDEIYTGTDTQTFYEQYF

V gene: TRBV29-1
D gene: TRBD2
clone size: -
CDR3 length: 14
J gene: TRBJ2-7
CDR3 DNA: TGCAGCGTGGGGGGGACTAGCGGGAGCAACGAGCAGTACTTC
CDR3 protein: CSVGGTSGSNEQYF

V gene: TRBV15
D gene: TRBD1
clone size: -
CDR3 length: 17
J gene: TRBJ2-2
CDR3 DNA: TGTGCCACCAGCAGAGATTACGGGGGACAGGCCACCGGGGAGCTGTTTTTT
CDR3 protein: CATSRDYGGQATGELFF

V gene: TRBV28
D gene: TRBD2
clone size: -
CDR3 length: 15
J gene: TRBJ2-1
CDR3 DNA: TGTGCCAGCAACGACGCTAGCGGGAGGCACAATGAGCAGTTCTTC
CDR3 protein: CASNDASGRHNEQFF

V gene: TRBV5-4
D gene: TRBD1
clone size: -
CDR3 length: 16
J gene: TRBJ2-3
CDR3 DNA: TGTGCCAGCAGCTCAAGACAGGGGGGCATCACAGATACGCAGTATTTT
CDR3 protein: CASSSRQGGITDTQYF

V gene: TRBV7-2
D gene: TRBD2
clone size: -
CDR3 length: 18
J gene: TRBJ2-5
CDR3 DNA: TGTGCCAGCAGCTTAGCCCCACTAGCGGGAGCTTCGAGAGAGACCCAGTACTTC
CDR3 protein: CASSLAPLAGASRETQYF

V gene: TRBV7-3
D gene: -
clone size: few
CDR3 length: 14
J gene: TRBJ1-6
CDR3 DNA: TGTGCCAGCAGCTTGGGACTAGCGAATTCACCCCTCCACTTT
CDR3 protein: CASSLGLANSPLHF

V gene: TRBV24-1
D gene: -
clone size: -
CDR3 length: 14
J gene: TRBJ2-3
CDR3 DNA: TGTGCCACCAGTTCGGCAGGGCGGGCAGATACGCAGTATTTT
CDR3 protein: CATSSAGRADTQYF

V gene: TRBV7-2
D gene: TRBD2
clone size: -
CDR3 length: 16
J gene: TRBJ2-1
CDR3 DNA: TGTGCCAGCAGCTTAGTTGGGACTAGCGGCTACAATGAGCAGTTCTTC
CDR3 protein: CASSLVGTSGYNEQFF

V gene: TRBV19
D gene: TRBD2
clone size: -
CDR3 length: 15
J gene: TRBJ2-4
CDR3 DNA: TGTGCCAGTAGTATAAAGAGCGGGAGCCCAAACATTCAGTACTTC
CDR3 protein: CASSIKSGSPNIQYF